The source of this T cell receptor (beta chain) is a study of early T cells in non-severe SARS-CoV-2 infection. In the study overall: Investigators sequenced bulk RNA drawn from unsorted whole blood, and chains remained unpaired.

This clonotype was recorded once. Unique molecular identifiers (one per individual cDNA molecule) were attached. Each CDR3 protein is one row after TCRdb ran MiXCR on the 5' RACE reads. The sample lists 60,000 or so distinct CDR3 sequences, 15% occurring once. The V gene lost 8 bases and the J gene lost 5 bases, with 12 bases spanning the gap. CDR3 length: 13 amino acids. The germline V gene encodes CDR1 SNHLY and CDR2 FYNNEI. The source was whole blood, collected at baseline. The receptor was derived from an adult who was a healthcare worker with PCR-confirmed SARS-CoV-2 infection or an uninfected control (not recorded which). This chain connects TRBV2 to TRBJ1-4; no firm D call. The DNA for the CDR3 is TGTGCCAGCTCGGTGCGGTTAAATGAAAAACTGTTTTTT. Protein product: CASSVRLNEKLFF.